These T cell receptor beta chains were read from a single sample in a study of cytomegalovirus exposure and HLA in healthy donors. The data were produced by immunoSEQ multiplex PCR, yet TCRdb's version contains in-frame clones alone and is incomplete. The sample records roughly 180,000 clones, nearly 80% being singletons. Sequencing input: PBMCs. Receptor source: a female donor in good health and CMV-seronegative. CDR3s include the opening cysteine and the closing phenylalanine or tryptophan. Fields, in order: clone size, V gene, J gene, D gene, CDR3 protein, CDR3 DNA. D genes are given only for firm matches. Clone sizes are given selectively: once, few, many, or a class where the clone is expanded.

clone_size: few; v_call: TRBV21-1; j_call: TRBJ2-7; d_call: NA; cdr3_aa: CASDKPYRDRGVLYEQYF; cdr3_nt: TGTGCCAGCGACAAGCCTTATCGGGACAGGGGAGTCCTTTACGAGCAGTACTTC
clone_size: NA; v_call: TRBV30; j_call: TRBJ1-2; d_call: TRBD1; cdr3_aa: CAWAGRDRGYGYTF; cdr3_nt: TGTGCCTGGGCTGGCCGGGACAGGGGCTATGGCTACACCTTC
clone_size: NA; v_call: TRBV6-5; j_call: TRBJ1-1; d_call: NA; cdr3_aa: CASRQVLMNTEAFF; cdr3_nt: TGTGCCAGCAGGCAGGTTCTCATGAACACTGAAGCTTTCTTT
clone_size: NA; v_call: TRBV4-1; j_call: TRBJ1-1; d_call: NA; cdr3_aa: CASSRPGGRNTEAFF; cdr3_nt: TGCGCCAGCAGCCGACCGGGGGGGCGAAACACTGAAGCTTTCTTT
clone_size: NA; v_call: TRBV9; j_call: TRBJ2-5; d_call: NA; cdr3_aa: CASSALGTKQETQYF; cdr3_nt: TGTGCCAGCAGCGCCCTCGGGACAAAGCAAGAGACCCAGTACTTC
clone_size: NA; v_call: TRBV5-1; j_call: TRBJ2-3; d_call: TRBD2; cdr3_aa: CASSPARASGTTSTDTQYF; cdr3_nt: TGCGCCAGCAGCCCAGCTCGGGCTAGCGGGACCACTAGCACAGATACGCAGTATTTT
clone_size: NA; v_call: TRBV10-1; j_call: TRBJ2-2; d_call: TRBD1; cdr3_aa: CASSSATGDRSNTGELFF; cdr3_nt: TGCGCCAGCAGTTCCGCCACGGGGGACAGGTCGAACACCGGGGAGCTGTTTTTT
clone_size: NA; v_call: TRBV28; j_call: TRBJ2-1; d_call: TRBD2; cdr3_aa: CASSLLASGDSYNEQFF; cdr3_nt: TGTGCCAGCAGTTTATTGGCTAGCGGAGACTCCTACAATGAGCAGTTCTTC
clone_size: NA; v_call: TRBV10-3; j_call: TRBJ1-1; d_call: TRBD1; cdr3_aa: CAISESRTGRGTEAFF; cdr3_nt: TGTGCCATCAGTGAGTCGAGGACAGGGAGGGGCACTGAAGCTTTCTTT
clone_size: NA; v_call: TRBV5-5; j_call: TRBJ1-5; d_call: NA; cdr3_aa: CASSLDSHSNQPQHF; cdr3_nt: TGTGCCAGCAGCTTGGACAGCCATAGCAATCAGCCCCAGCATTTT
clone_size: NA; v_call: TRBV5-6; j_call: TRBJ1-2; d_call: NA; cdr3_aa: CASSPLMTGPYGYTF; cdr3_nt: TGTGCCAGCAGCCCCCTAATGACAGGACCCTATGGCTACACCTTC
clone_size: NA; v_call: TRBV5-1; j_call: TRBJ2-7; d_call: NA; cdr3_aa: CASSWGDGTYEQYF; cdr3_nt: TGCGCCAGCAGCTGGGGGGACGGGACCTACGAGCAGTACTTC
clone_size: NA; v_call: TRBV11-2; j_call: TRBJ2-4; d_call: TRBD2; cdr3_aa: CASSPRPPRLAGGVYF; cdr3_nt: TGTGCCAGCAGCCCTAGACCCCCTCGACTAGCGGGAGGGGTGTACTTC
clone_size: few; v_call: TRBV6-5; j_call: TRBJ1-5; d_call: TRBD1; cdr3_aa: CATTGTGHSNQPQHF; cdr3_nt: TGTGCCACCACGGGGACAGGGCATAGCAATCAGCCCCAGCATTTT
clone_size: NA; v_call: TRBV5-1; j_call: TRBJ2-7; d_call: TRBD1; cdr3_aa: CASSLGGTGAYEQYF; cdr3_nt: TGCGCCAGCAGCTTGGGGGGGACAGGCGCCTACGAGCAGTACTTC
clone_size: NA; v_call: TRBV27; j_call: TRBJ1-1; d_call: TRBD1; cdr3_aa: CASRDWDRGNTEAFF; cdr3_nt: TGTGCCAGCAGGGATTGGGACAGGGGAAACACTGAAGCTTTCTTT
clone_size: NA; v_call: TRBV27; j_call: TRBJ2-7; d_call: TRBD2; cdr3_aa: CASSSSAGGPYEQYF; cdr3_nt: TGTGCCAGCAGTTCCAGCGCGGGAGGGCCCTACGAGCAGTACTTC
clone_size: NA; v_call: TRBV9; j_call: TRBJ2-2; d_call: NA; cdr3_aa: CASSVGVNTGELFF; cdr3_nt: TGTGCCAGCAGCGTAGGAGTTAACACCGGGGAGCTGTTTTTT
clone_size: few; v_call: TRBV10-3; j_call: TRBJ2-3; d_call: TRBD2; cdr3_aa: CAISRLAGEEDTQYF; cdr3_nt: TGTGCCATCAGCCGACTAGCGGGAGAGGAAGATACGCAGTATTTT
clone_size: NA; v_call: TRBV6-6; j_call: TRBJ2-7; d_call: TRBD2; cdr3_aa: CASSPGTSGGNEQYF; cdr3_nt: TGTGCCAGCAGCCCCGGGACTAGCGGGGGAAACGAGCAGTACTTC
clone_size: NA; v_call: TRBV6-4; j_call: TRBJ2-7; d_call: TRBD1; cdr3_aa: CASRWWGQGAYEQYF; cdr3_nt: TGTGCCAGCAGGTGGTGGGGACAGGGAGCCTACGAGCAGTACTTC
clone_size: NA; v_call: TRBV15; j_call: TRBJ2-5; d_call: NA; cdr3_aa: CATLMGHTNQETQYF; cdr3_nt: TGTGCCACCCTTATGGGACACACCAACCAAGAGACCCAGTACTTC
clone_size: NA; v_call: TRBV5-4; j_call: TRBJ2-7; d_call: NA; cdr3_aa: CASSSRGGIYEQYF; cdr3_nt: TGTGCCAGCAGCTCGCGGGGCGGGATCTACGAGCAGTACTTC
clone_size: NA; v_call: TRBV5-4; j_call: TRBJ1-2; d_call: TRBD1; cdr3_aa: CASSLVGGSNYGYTF; cdr3_nt: TGTGCCAGCAGCTTGGTAGGGGGCTCTAACTATGGCTACACCTTC
clone_size: NA; v_call: TRBV11-2; j_call: TRBJ2-7; d_call: TRBD2; cdr3_aa: CATIPGLAGVEQYF; cdr3_nt: TGTGCCACCATTCCGGGACTAGCGGGGGTCGAGCAGTACTTC
clone_size: NA; v_call: TRBV12-5; j_call: TRBJ2-5; d_call: NA; cdr3_aa: CASGLVGGGGGTQYF; cdr3_nt: TGTGCTAGTGGTTTGGTAGGAGGCGGGGGCGGGACCCAGTACTTC
clone_size: NA; v_call: TRBV30; j_call: TRBJ2-7; d_call: TRBD2; cdr3_aa: CAWSVRGLGNGEQYF; cdr3_nt: TGTGCCTGGAGTGTAAGGGGACTAGGGAACGGCGAGCAGTACTTC